What follows are 29 T cell receptor beta chains derived from one specimen sequenced in a study of vaccination effects on CD4 cells after COVID-19. Generated by immunoSEQ multiplex PCR, the TCRdb table keeps only in-frame clones and is missing some. The top ten hold about 35% of the sample, which has tens of thousands of clones, approximately 70% seen once. No antigen has been assigned to these receptors. Antigen-specific CD4+ T cells were expanded with viral peptide pools in the ViraFEST assay before sequencing. Cultured cells yielded isolated CD4+ T cells after about ten days. According to PCR results, the person was infected with SARS-CoV-2 between March and December 2020. The sample in question was CD4+ T cells from PBMCs cultured with a peptide pool, obtained before COVID-19 vaccination. Receptors originate from a human donor who had a prior SARS-CoV-2 infection.

This clone was counted once. This chain links TRBV5-4 with TRBJ2-5; 8 bases fit TRBD2. Germline values: CDR1 SGHNT, CDR2 YYREEE (reference sequence). The CDR3 length is 15 residues. Trimming at V came to 0 bases and at J to 0 bases, leaving 1 base not matched to a gene. The CDR3 sequence: CASSLGGGHQETQYF. CDR3 DNA: TGTGCCAGCAGCTTGGGCGGGGGGCACCAAGAGACCCAGTACTTC.

The gene calls are TRBV14 and TRBJ1-5; D is uncertain. Trimming removed 0 bases at V and 2 bases at J, with 8 bases between. The V gene's germline CDR1 is SGHDN and CDR2 FVKESK. The CDR3 spans 15 residues. The chain's CDR3 is CASSQEWRGNQPQHF. CDR3 coding DNA: TGTGCCAGCAGCCAAGAGTGGAGGGGCAATCAGCCCCAGCATTTT.

The chain carries TRBV11-1 and TRBJ2-5; D is perhaps TRBD2 (6 bases). The germline V and J ends were trimmed by 5 bases and 1 base, with 8 bases remaining between them. Germline assignment: CDR1 SGHAT and CDR2 FQDESV (reference sequence). The length of the CDR3 is 13 residues. CDR3 protein: CASSGGTQETQYF. The DNA for the CDR3 is TGTGCCAGCAGCGGAGGGACCCAAGAGACCCAGTACTTC. The full variable domain, rest sourced from reference TRBV11-1 and TRBJ2-5, is EAEVAQSPRYKITEKSQAVAFWCDPISGHATLYWYRQILGQGPELLVQFQDESVVDDSQLPKDRFSAERLKGVDSTLKIQPAELGDSAMYLCASSGGTQETQYFGPGTRLLVL.

The J gene is TRBJ2-3, the V gene TRBV7-9; D is uncertain. Per germline, CDR1 SEHNR and CDR2 FQNEAQ (reference sequence). The germline V and J ends were trimmed by 2 bases and 2 bases, with 11 bases remaining between them. The CDR3 sequence is 15 residues long. The CDR3 loop is CASSLRVGYTDTQYF. The DNA for the CDR3 is TGTGCCAGCAGCTTACGAGTCGGCTACACAGATACGCAGTATTTT.

V usage is TRBV5-1 and J usage is TRBJ2-1; 11 nucleotides line up with TRBD2. The CDR3 runs to 15 residues. Germline loops: CDR1 SGHRS, CDR2 YFSETQ. V lost 6 bases, J lost 9 bases, and 11 bases stayed unmatched. Here the CDR3 reads CASIPGTSGLSEQFF. In nucleotides, the CDR3 is TGCGCCAGCATCCCCGGGACTAGCGGTCTGAGTGAGCAGTTCTTC. Full variable domain (remainder filled in from reference TRBV5-1 and TRBJ2-1): KAGVTQTPRYLIKTRGQQVTLSCSPISGHRSVSWYQQTPGQGLQFLFEYFSETQRNKGNFPGRFSGRQFSNSRSEMNVSTLELGDSALYLCASIPGTSGLSEQFFGPGTRLTVL.

The chain has TRBV23-1 and TRBJ1-5, with no clear D. Being an ORF, TRBV23-1 has a function that is uncertain. V lost 0 bases and J 0 bases, leaving 12 bases between the germline ends. CDR3 length: 17 residues. CDR3 nucleotides: TGCGCCAGCAGTCAATCCCGGCTATTTAATAGCAATCAGCCCCAGCATTTT. It translates to CASSQSRLFNSNQPQHF.

The J gene is TRBJ1-1, the V gene TRBV6-5; 7 bases map to TRBD1. This CDR3 is built from 14 residues. Germline V gene sequence: CDR1 MNHEY, CDR2 SVGAGI. Trimming took 6 bases from V and 2 from J; bases not matched to a gene: 6. CDR3 bases: TGTGCCAGCAGGCAGGGACAGCTAAACACTGAAGCTTTCTTT. Its protein product is CASRQGQLNTEAFF.

This chain uses TRBV14 with TRBJ2-5, with a weak D call TRBD2 (5 bases). The CDR3 consists of 15 residues. Germline CDR1 is SGHDN and CDR2 is FVKESK. V gave up 3 bases and J gave up 5 bases, with 16 bases separating them. Here the CDR3 reads CASSQTPLGIETQYF. The CDR3 nucleotides read TGTGCCAGCAGCCAGACCCCCCTCGGGATCGAGACCCAGTACTTC.

This sequence joins TRBV3-1 (or the pseudogene TRBV3-2) and TRBJ2-5; tentative D call: TRBD1 (5 bases). V lost 3 bases and J lost 9, with 14 bases in between. CDR1 and CDR2 (germline): LGHDT, YNNKEL (reference sequence). This CDR3 has 13 residues. This chain's CDR3 is CASSHPPGIAQYF. Here the CDR3 DNA reads TGTGCCAGCAGCCATCCCCCAGGGATTGCCCAGTACTTC.

The genes are TRBV10-2 and TRBJ1-1; no reliable D call. Germline CDR1 reads WSHSY; CDR2 reads SAAADI. The ends were cut back, 10 bases at V and 2 bases at J, with 14 bases in the middle. The CDR3 sequence is 13 residues long. CDR3 coding DNA: TGCGCCACCGGTTCTACGCGAAACACTGAAGCTTTCTTT. Translating gives CATGSTRNTEAFF.

The rearrangement joins TRBV9 to TRBJ2-3; D may be TRBD1 or TRBD2 (6 bases each). Looked up from germline, CDR1 is SGDLS and CDR2 is YYNGEE. Trimming cost V 0 bases and J 7 bases, with 15 bases left between them. There are 15 residues in the CDR3. CDR3 DNA: TGTGCCAGCAGCGTAGCTGGGGGGCCCCGGAATACGCAGTATTTT. Residues: CASSVAGGPRNTQYF.

This clone was seen a few times. V gene TRBV5-5 combines with J gene TRBJ1-2; TRBD1 matches 9 bases. Trimming removed 2 bases from V and 4 bases from J; junction bases left unmatched: 6. There are 15 residues in the CDR3. CDR1 and CDR2 (germline): SGHKS, YYEKEE (reference sequence). CDR3 in DNA: TGTGCCAGCAGCTTTGACGGACAGGGGATCTATGGCTACACCTTC. Translation: CASSFDGQGIYGYTF.

The rearrangement uses TRBV4-2 and TRBJ2-7; D is ambiguous. CDR1 and CDR2 (germline): LGHNA, YNFKEQ. CDR3 length: 16 residues. V lost 0 bases and J lost 4, with 16 bases in between. The DNA of the CDR3 is TGTGCCAGCAGCCAAGATTATCGGGCAGGAGATTACGAGCAGTACTTC. Translated: CASSQDYRAGDYEQYF.

The chain has TRBV10-2 and TRBJ1-5, with D uncertain. This CDR3 region has 13 residues. Looked up from germline, CDR1 is WSHSY and CDR2 is SAAADI. The V gene lost 5 bases and the J gene lost 7 bases, with 12 bases spanning the gap. The CDR3 DNA follows: TGCGCCAGCAGTTCCGGGGAGGGACAGCCCCAGCATTTT. Residues: CASSSGEGQPQHF.

V and J are TRBV5-5 and TRBJ2-7; D may match TRBD1 or TRBD2 (5 bases each). The V gene's germline CDR1 is SGHKS and CDR2 YYEKEE (reference sequence). The CDR3 runs 15 residues. Trimming removed 1 base from V and 2 bases from J, with 13 bases in between. This chain's CDR3 is CASSLWAEGPYEQYF. DNA for the CDR3: TGTGCCAGCAGCTTGTGGGCTGAGGGGCCCTACGAGCAGTACTTC.

The chain is built from TRBV9 and TRBJ2-7; D remains ambiguous. The CDR3 is 14 residues long. Germline-derived CDR1 and CDR2 are SGDLS and YYNGEE. V was shortened by 0 bases and J by 0 bases, with 7 bases between the two germline ends. This CDR3 is CASSVGVSSYEQYF. The CDR3 DNA sequence: TGTGCCAGCAGCGTAGGTGTAAGCTCCTACGAGCAGTACTTC.

This chain connects TRBV9 to TRBJ2-1; D is possibly TRBD1 (5 bases). Germline CDR1 reads SGDLS; CDR2 reads YYNGEE. The CDR3 has 15 residues. With 5 bases removed from V and 5 bases from J, the gap between germline ends came to 17 bases. The CDR3 is CASSSWAGLDNEQFF. The CDR3 nucleotides read TGTGCCAGCAGTTCATGGGCAGGGCTGGACAATGAGCAGTTCTTC.

J is TRBJ1-2 and V is TRBV6-1; D remains ambiguous. The CDR3 contains 13 residues. The germline CDR1 and CDR2 sequences are MNHNS and SASEGT. V lost 2 bases and J 2 bases, leaving 6 bases between the germline ends. This chain's CDR3 is CASSERENYGYTF. CDR3 DNA: TGTGCCAGCAGTGAACGGGAGAACTATGGCTACACCTTC.

This clone was observed a handful of times. The J gene is TRBJ1-2, the V gene TRBV18; D possibly corresponds to TRBD1 (5 bases). Germline assignment: CDR1 KGHSH and CDR2 LQKENI. The CDR3 consists of 15 residues. Trimming pared 3 bases from V and 6 bases from J, leaving 17 bases between. The CDR3 reads CASSPGANEGDGYTF. CDR3 DNA sequence: TGTGCCAGCTCACCTGGGGCCAATGAAGGGGATGGCTACACCTTC.

The chain combines TRBV6-6 with TRBJ2-7, with 7 positions matching TRBD1. This CDR3 region has 13 residues. The V gene's germline CDR1 is MNHNY and CDR2 SVGAGI (reference sequence). V dropped 4 bases and J dropped 6; count of bases not matched to a gene: 6. CDR3: CASSLPSGGEQYF. CDR3 bases: TGTGCCAGCAGTTTGCCCTCAGGGGGCGAGCAGTACTTC.

Here the CDR3 reads CASSSRLANEQFF. DNA for the CDR3: TGTGCCAGCAGCTCCCGACTAGCGAATGAGCAGTTCTTC. The rearrangement joins TRBV7-6 to TRBJ2-1, with 8 positions matching TRBD2. CDR1 SGHVS and CDR2 FNYEAQ come from the germline V gene. The CDR3 totals 13 residues. V lost 4 bases to trimming and J lost 7 bases; unmatched junction nucleotides: 3.

The chain carries TRBV9 and TRBJ2-1; TRBD2 agrees at 10 bases. J gave up 2 bases and V 1 base, and 6 bases lay outside the gene matches. The CDR3 consists of 17 residues. CDR1 is SGDLS, CDR2 YYNGEE, per germline. This CDR3 reads CASSVHPAGGPYNEQFF. DNA for the CDR3: TGTGCCAGCAGCGTACACCCAGCGGGGGGGCCCTACAATGAGCAGTTCTTC.

This chain links TRBV7-6 with TRBJ2-7; 9 positions agree with TRBD1. The CDR3 runs to 16 residues. The germline V gene encodes CDR1 SGHVS and CDR2 FNYEAQ. V was pared by 0 bases and J by 2 bases, with 5 bases of the junction left unmatched. This CDR3 reads CASSLAPGQGAYEQYF. In DNA form, the CDR3 reads TGTGCCAGCAGCTTAGCTCCGGGACAGGGTGCCTACGAGCAGTACTTC.

This clone was found a few times. The genes are TRBV7-6 and TRBJ2-7, with 8 nucleotides matching TRBD1. The V gene's germline CDR1 is SGHVS and CDR2 FNYEAQ. Trimming took 5 bases from V and 0 from J; bases not matched to a gene: 3. The CDR3 totals 14 residues. The DNA for the CDR3 is TGTGCCAGCAGCCCCGGGACAGGCTCCTACGAGCAGTACTTC. It yields the protein CASSPGTGSYEQYF.

The V call is TRBV1, the J call TRBJ2-1. TRBV1 is annotated as a pseudogene. The CDR3 contains 16 residues. The CDR3 spells CTSSQESRGLYNEQFF. CDR3 DNA: TGCACCAGCAGCCAAGAAAGCAGGGGACTCTACAATGAGCAGTTCTTC.

The chain has TRBV4-2 and TRBJ2-3, with 7 bases identical to TRBD1. Germline lookup yields CDR1 LGHNA and CDR2 YNFKEQ. The V and J ends lost 6 bases and 3 bases, in that order; junction bases with no gene match: 6. CDR3 size: 14 residues. CDR3 sequence: CASSRDSKTDTQYF. In DNA, the CDR3 is TGTGCCAGCAGTAGGGACAGTAAGACAGATACGCAGTATTTT.

This chain links TRBV3-1 (or the pseudogene TRBV3-2) with TRBJ1-2, with TRBD1 matching 11 bases. The V and J ends lost 3 bases and 4 bases, in that order; junction bases with no gene match: 4. This CDR3 is built from 15 residues. Germline loops: CDR1 LGHDT, CDR2 YNNKEL (reference sequence). The CDR3: CASSQGQGGSYGYTF. The DNA of the CDR3 is TGTGCCAGCAGCCAGGGACAGGGGGGCTCCTATGGCTACACCTTC.

The table lists this clone with a few counts. This rearrangement joins TRBV7-9 to TRBJ2-3; no clear D. V gave up 1 base and J gave up 2 bases, with 7 bases separating them. This CDR3 comprises 14 residues. CDR1 is SEHNR, CDR2 FQNEAQ, per germline (reference sequence). The CDR3 sequence is CASSLDWDTDTQYF. In DNA, the CDR3 is TGTGCCAGCAGCTTAGACTGGGACACAGATACGCAGTATTTT.

The chain recombines TRBV5-1 with TRBJ2-5, with 9 positions matching TRBD1. This CDR3 has 15 residues. Per germline, CDR1 SGHRS and CDR2 YFSETQ. V was clipped by 1 base and J by 2 bases; unmatched bases: 3. CDR3 DNA: TGCGCCAGCAGCTTGTCGGGACAGGGACAAGAGACCCAGTACTTC. As protein: CASSLSGQGQETQYF. Looking up the rest from reference TRBV5-1 and TRBJ2-5 gives the full variable domain: KAGVTQTPRYLIKTRGQQVTLSCSPISGHRSVSWYQQTPGQGLQFLFEYFSETQRNKGNFPGRFSGRQFSNSRSEMNVSTLELGDSALYLCASSLSGQGQETQYFGPGTRLLVL.